A single sample gave rise to the 2 T cell receptor beta chains below, sequenced in a study of EBV T-cell therapy then PD-1 blockade in nasopharyngeal carcinoma. Produced via immunoSEQ multiplex PCR; TCRdb's table is partial and in-frame only. The sample yields about 23,000 clones, about 80% seen once. Which antigens these TCRs recognize remains unknown. The treatment was: AdE1-LMPpoly-expanded autologous EBV-specific T-cell therapy followed by anti-PD-1 nivolumab. The sequencing used CD8+ T cells from blood, collected around day 60 from a patient whose treatment included autologous EBV-specific T cells and nivolumab. The receptors here all came from a man aged 35-49 years with nasopharyngeal carcinoma.

The chain couples TRBV10-3 to TRBJ2-7, with D uncertain. Looked up from germline, CDR1 is ENHRY and CDR2 is SYGVKD. The CDR3 is 14 amino acids. Trimming removed 3 bases from V and 3 bases from J, with 12 bases in between. The chain's CDR3 is CAISEVHSVYEQYF. The CDR3, as DNA: TGTGCCATCAGTGAAGTCCACTCAGTCTACGAGCAGTACTTC.

The CDR3 nucleotides are TGTGCCAGCAGTTACTTGGAGGGGCAGATTTCACCCCTCCACTTT. Its protein is CASSYLEGQISPLHF. The gene calls are TRBV6-5 and TRBJ1-6; TRBD1 is a possible D gene (5 bases). Germline loops: CDR1 MNHEY, CDR2 SVGAGI. Trimming stripped 1 base from V and 9 bases from J, with 13 bases between. The CDR3 spans 15 residues.